This T cell receptor beta chain was captured by sequencing in a study of blood T cell repertoires in COVID-19. On the study more broadly: PBMCs, B-cell-depleted T cells, or T cells provided the cDNA or gDNA that made up the material.

V shed 5 bases and J 5 bases; nucleotides not matched to a gene: 7. The CDR3 is 15 amino acids. Per the germline V gene, CDR1 is SGHRS and CDR2 is YFSETQ. Original data processing: Cell counts per sample came from amplifying reference gene primers. Using immunoSEQ multiplex PCR, the repertoire was profiled, and TCRdb retains in-frame clones only, with some absent. The V and J calls and clone size are taken from that table; D and trimming were inferred from the DNA. The table has approximately 270,000 clones, about four fifths seen once; the top ten hold approximately 9.1%. The chain links TRBV5-1 to TRBJ2-3, with TRBD2 identical over 11 bases. The TCR comes from a man older than 75 with acute or convalescent COVID-19. Sequencing was performed on peripheral blood. The CDR3 here is CASRTPSGGQDTQYF. CDR3 DNA sequence: TGCGCCAGCAGGACGCCTAGCGGGGGGCAAGATACGCAGTATTTT.